The 7 T cell receptor beta chains below come from one sample, sequenced in a study of PD-1 blockade in classical Hodgkin lymphoma. All patients experienced relapse after autologous stem cell transplantation, and brentuximab vedotin exposure was variable. TCRdb's copy holds only in-frame clones and misses some; the assay was immunoSEQ multiplex PCR. Of 45,000 or so clones in the sample, roughly 86% were seen once. Material: peripheral blood mononuclear cells (PBMCs), obtained at baseline. All receptors come from a human donor with classical Hodgkin lymphoma.

The V and J genes are TRBV29-1 and TRBJ2-3; D is perhaps TRBD2 (6 bases). CDR1 SQVTM and CDR2 ANQGSEA come from the germline V gene. This CDR3 spans 14 amino acids. V lost 5 bases and J lost 0, with 12 bases in between. The CDR3: CSVTGLTSTDTQYF. Here the CDR3 DNA reads TGCAGCGTTACGGGACTGACTAGCACAGATACGCAGTATTTT.

This clone is labeled as large. The chain links TRBV29-1 to TRBJ2-1; D possibly corresponds to TRBD1 (5 bases). V was trimmed by 1 base and J by 10 bases, leaving 11 bases between them. Per germline, CDR1 SQVTM and CDR2 ANQGSEA. There are 12 residues in the CDR3. For the CDR3, the DNA is TGCAGCGTTGAAGTCCAGCGACAGGAGCAGTTCTTC. Its protein product is CSVEVQRQEQFF.

J is TRBJ1-1 and V is TRBV5-1; no clear D. The CDR3 contains 11 residues. Germline V gives CDR1 SGHRS, CDR2 YFSETQ. Trimming left V 1 base short and J 2 bases short, with 0 bases between. CDR3 sequence (DNA): TGCGCCAGCAGCTTGAACACTGAAGCTTTCTTT. Its protein product is CASSLNTEAFF.

This clone was found once. V is TRBV9 and J is TRBJ2-7, with D perhaps TRBD1 (6 bases). This CDR3 region has 14 residues. Trimming removed 4 bases at V and 2 bases at J, with 13 bases between. The germline CDR1 and CDR2 sequences are SGDLS and YYNGEE. The CDR3 DNA reads as TGTGCCAGCAGCTCAGCCGGGACAACCTACGAGCAGTACTTC. Encoded protein: CASSSAGTTYEQYF.

The chain recombines TRBV4-2 with TRBJ2-2, with a weak D call TRBD2 (7 bases). Trimming pared 2 bases from V and 3 bases from J, leaving 16 bases between. The CDR3 length is 17 residues. Germline CDR1 reads LGHNA; CDR2 reads YNFKEQ. CDR3 loop: CASSQQGLAEYTGELFF. CDR3 bases: TGTGCCAGCAGCCAACAGGGGCTAGCGGAATACACCGGGGAGCTGTTTTTT.

This rearrangement joins TRBV18 to TRBJ1-4, with TRBD1 identical over 8 bases. J lost 4 bases, V lost 3 bases, and 13 bases had no gene match. The germline V gene has CDR1 KGHSH and CDR2 LQKENI. This CDR3 has 18 residues. This CDR3 is CASSPLKLTGGGNEKLFF. In nucleotides, the CDR3 is TGTGCCAGCTCACCCCTGAAACTTACAGGGGGAGGTAATGAAAAACTGTTTTTT.

This sequence joins TRBV15 and TRBJ2-1; no definite D call. The CDR3 is made up of 16 amino acids. Trimming took 8 bases from V and 0 from J, leaving 17 bases between them. Germline values: CDR1 LNHNV, CDR2 YYDKDF (reference sequence). The CDR3 sequence is CATESGSESSYNEQFF. The CDR3 nucleotides read TGTGCCACCGAGTCAGGAAGCGAGAGCTCCTACAATGAGCAGTTCTTC.